This TCR beta chain was profiled in a study of T cell responses to AZD1222 COVID-19 vaccine. The assay was immunoSEQ multiplex PCR, and TCRdb's table has in-frame clones only and misses some. The top ten clones hold 3.6% of a sample with about 200,000 clones, approximately 92% of them seen once. Whole-study results and caveats: Recipients of two AZD1222 doses showed rising Spike-specific TCR breadth and depth. Across spike, vaccine-associated CD4 TCRs were found, dominant at 160-218 and 743-854. Baseline seropositives among AZD1222 recipients totaled only six or seven. Clonal diversity was possibly underestimated, and the donors were mostly white British, with more females.

The CDR3 spans 16 residues. Points on this clone: Its antigen is not known.

This sequence originates from an adult who received the MenACWY meningococcal vaccine as a control. V gene TRBV21-1 combines with J gene TRBJ1-5; the table's D call TRBD1 went unverified against the DNA. TRBV21-1 is listed as a pseudogene. The sequencing here drew on peripheral blood, taken 28 days after the second dose of the MenACWY control vaccine. CDR3 DNA: TGTGCCAGCAGCCCCCCTCCTACAGGGAGAGGGAGGCCCCAGCATTTT. This codes for CASSPPPTGRGRPQHF.